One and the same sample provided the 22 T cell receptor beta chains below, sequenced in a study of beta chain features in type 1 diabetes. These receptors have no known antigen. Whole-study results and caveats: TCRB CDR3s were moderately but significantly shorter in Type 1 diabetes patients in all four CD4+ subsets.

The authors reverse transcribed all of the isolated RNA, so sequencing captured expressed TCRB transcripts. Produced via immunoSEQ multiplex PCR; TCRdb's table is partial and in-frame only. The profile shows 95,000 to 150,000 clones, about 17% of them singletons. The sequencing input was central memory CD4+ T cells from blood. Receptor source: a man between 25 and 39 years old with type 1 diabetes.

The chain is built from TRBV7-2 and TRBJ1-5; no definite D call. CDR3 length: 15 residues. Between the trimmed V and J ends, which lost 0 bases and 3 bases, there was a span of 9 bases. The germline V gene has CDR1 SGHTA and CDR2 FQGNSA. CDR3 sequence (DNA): TGTGCCAGCAGCTTAGCCAGAACCTACAATCAGCCCCAGCATTTT. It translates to CASSLARTYNQPQHF.

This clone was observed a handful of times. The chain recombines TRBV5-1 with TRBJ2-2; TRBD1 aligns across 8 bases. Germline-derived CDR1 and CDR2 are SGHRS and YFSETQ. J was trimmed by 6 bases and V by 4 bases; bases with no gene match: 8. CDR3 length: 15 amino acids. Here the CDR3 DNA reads TGCGCCAGCAGCGTGAGGACAGGGACCTCCGGGGAGCTGTTTTTT. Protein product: CASSVRTGTSGELFF.

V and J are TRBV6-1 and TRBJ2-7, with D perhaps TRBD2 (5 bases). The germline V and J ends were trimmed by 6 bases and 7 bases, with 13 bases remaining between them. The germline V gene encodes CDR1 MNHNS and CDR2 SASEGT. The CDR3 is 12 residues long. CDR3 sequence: CASSPRPGEQYF. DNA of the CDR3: TGTGCCAGCAGCCCGAGACCGGGGGAGCAGTACTTC.

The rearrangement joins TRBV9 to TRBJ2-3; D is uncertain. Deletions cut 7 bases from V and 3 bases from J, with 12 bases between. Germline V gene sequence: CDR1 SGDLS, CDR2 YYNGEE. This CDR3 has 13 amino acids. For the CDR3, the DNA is TGTGCCAGCTGTTTAAGGGTGACAGATACGCAGTATTTT. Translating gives CASCLRVTDTQYF.

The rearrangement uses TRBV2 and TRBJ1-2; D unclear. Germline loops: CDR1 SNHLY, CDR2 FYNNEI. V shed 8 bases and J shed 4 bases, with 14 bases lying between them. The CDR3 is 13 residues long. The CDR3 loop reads CASVSGLGYGYTF. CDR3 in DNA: TGTGCCAGCGTGTCAGGACTGGGCTATGGCTACACCTTC. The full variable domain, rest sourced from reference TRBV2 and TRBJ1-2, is EPEVTQTPSHQVTQMGQEVILRCVPISNHLYFYWYRQILGQKVEFLVSFYNNEISEKSEIFDDQFSVERPDGSNFTLKIRSTKLEDSAMYFCASVSGLGYGYTFGSGTRLTVV.

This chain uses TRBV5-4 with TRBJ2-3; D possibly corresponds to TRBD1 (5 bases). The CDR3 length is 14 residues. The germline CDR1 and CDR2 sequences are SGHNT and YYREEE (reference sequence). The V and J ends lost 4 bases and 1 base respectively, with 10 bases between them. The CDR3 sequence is CASSPQGGTDTQYF. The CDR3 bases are TGTGCCAGCAGCCCCCAGGGTGGCACAGATACGCAGTATTTT.

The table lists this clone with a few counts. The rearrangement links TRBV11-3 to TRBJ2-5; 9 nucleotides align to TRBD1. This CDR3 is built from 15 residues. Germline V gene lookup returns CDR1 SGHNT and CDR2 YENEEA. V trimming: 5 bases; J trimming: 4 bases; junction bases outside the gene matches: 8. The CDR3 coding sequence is TGTGCCAGCAGCCCCTCCGGACAGGGGTTAGAGACCCAGTACTTC. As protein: CASSPSGQGLETQYF.

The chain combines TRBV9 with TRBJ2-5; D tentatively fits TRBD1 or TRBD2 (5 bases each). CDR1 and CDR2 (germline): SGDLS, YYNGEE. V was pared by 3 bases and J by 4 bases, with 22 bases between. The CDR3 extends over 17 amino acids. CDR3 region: CASSAQTSEGFGETQYF. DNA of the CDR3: TGTGCCAGCAGCGCCCAAACTAGTGAGGGGTTCGGAGAGACCCAGTACTTC.

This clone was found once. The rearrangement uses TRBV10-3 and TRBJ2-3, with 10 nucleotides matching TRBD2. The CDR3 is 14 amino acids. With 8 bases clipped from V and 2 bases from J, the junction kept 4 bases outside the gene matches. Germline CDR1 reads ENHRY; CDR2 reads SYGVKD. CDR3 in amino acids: CAIEAGGDTDTQYF. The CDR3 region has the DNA TGTGCCATCGAAGCGGGGGGGGACACAGATACGCAGTATTTT.

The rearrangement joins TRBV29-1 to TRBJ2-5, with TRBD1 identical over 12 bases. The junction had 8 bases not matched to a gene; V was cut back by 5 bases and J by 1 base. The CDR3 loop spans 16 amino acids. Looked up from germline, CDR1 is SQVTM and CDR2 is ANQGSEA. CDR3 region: CSVTGTGGDGQETQYF. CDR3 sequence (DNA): TGCAGCGTTACCGGGACAGGGGGCGATGGCCAAGAGACCCAGTACTTC.

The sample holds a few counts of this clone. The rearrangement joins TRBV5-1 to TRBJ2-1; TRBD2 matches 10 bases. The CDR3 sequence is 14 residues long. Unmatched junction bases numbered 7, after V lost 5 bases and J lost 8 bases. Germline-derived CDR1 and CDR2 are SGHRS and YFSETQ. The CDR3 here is CASRILAGKDEQFF. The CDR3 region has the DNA TGCGCCAGCAGGATACTAGCGGGGAAGGATGAGCAGTTCTTC. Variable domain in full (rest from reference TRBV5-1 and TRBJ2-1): KAGVTQTPRYLIKTRGQQVTLSCSPISGHRSVSWYQQTPGQGLQFLFEYFSETQRNKGNFPGRFSGRQFSNSRSEMNVSTLELGDSALYLCASRILAGKDEQFFGPGTRLTVL.

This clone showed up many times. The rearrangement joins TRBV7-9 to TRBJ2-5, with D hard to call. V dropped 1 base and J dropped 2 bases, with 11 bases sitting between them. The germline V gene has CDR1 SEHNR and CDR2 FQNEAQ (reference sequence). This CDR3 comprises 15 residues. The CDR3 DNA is TGTGCCAGCAGCTTAGGGTCAAGGGAACAAGAGACCCAGTACTTC. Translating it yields CASSLGSREQETQYF.

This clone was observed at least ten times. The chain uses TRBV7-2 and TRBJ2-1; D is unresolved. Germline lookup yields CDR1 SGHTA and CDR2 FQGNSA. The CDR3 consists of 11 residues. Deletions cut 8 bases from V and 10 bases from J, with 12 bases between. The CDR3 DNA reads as TGTGCCAGCGAGCGCGTGGCAGAGCAGTTCTTC. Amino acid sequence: CASERVAEQFF.

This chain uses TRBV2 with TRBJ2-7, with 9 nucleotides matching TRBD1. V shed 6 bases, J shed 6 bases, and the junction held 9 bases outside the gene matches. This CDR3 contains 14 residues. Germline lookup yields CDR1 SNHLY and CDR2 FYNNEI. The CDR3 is CASRTGQGYGEQYF. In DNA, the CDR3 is TGTGCCAGCAGGACGGGACAGGGTTATGGCGAGCAGTACTTC.

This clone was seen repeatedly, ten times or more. CDR3 in DNA: TGCAGCGTGGCAGAGGGGATCAAAACTGAAGCTTTCTTT. Residues: CSVAEGIKTEAFF. The chain uses TRBV29-1 and TRBJ1-1, with D possibly matching TRBD1 (5 bases). The CDR3 length is 13 residues. Germline CDR1 SQVTM, CDR2 ANQGSEA. Trimming shortened V by 6 bases and J by 5 bases, and 16 bases separated the two germline ends.

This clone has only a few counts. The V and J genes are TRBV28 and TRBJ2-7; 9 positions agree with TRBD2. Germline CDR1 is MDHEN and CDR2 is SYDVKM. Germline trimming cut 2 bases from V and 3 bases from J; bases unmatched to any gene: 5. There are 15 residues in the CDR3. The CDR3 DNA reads TGTGCCAGCAGTTTAGGAGCGGGGGGCGGCTACGAGCAGTACTTC. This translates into CASSLGAGGGYEQYF.

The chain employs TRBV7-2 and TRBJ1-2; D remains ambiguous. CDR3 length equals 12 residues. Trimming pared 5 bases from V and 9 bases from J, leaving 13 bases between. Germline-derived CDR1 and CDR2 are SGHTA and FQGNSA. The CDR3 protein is CASSKRRASYTF. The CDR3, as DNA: TGTGCCAGCAGCAAAAGACGGGCTAGCTACACCTTC.

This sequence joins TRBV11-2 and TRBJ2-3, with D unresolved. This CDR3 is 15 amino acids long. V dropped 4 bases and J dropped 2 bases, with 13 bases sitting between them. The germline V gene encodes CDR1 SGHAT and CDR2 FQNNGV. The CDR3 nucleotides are TGTGCCAGCAGCTCTCCGTTCGGGTCCACAGATACGCAGTATTTT. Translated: CASSSPFGSTDTQYF.

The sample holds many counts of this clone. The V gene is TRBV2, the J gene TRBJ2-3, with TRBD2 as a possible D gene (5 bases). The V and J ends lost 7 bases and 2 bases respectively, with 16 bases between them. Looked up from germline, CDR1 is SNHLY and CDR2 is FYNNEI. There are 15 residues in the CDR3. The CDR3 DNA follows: TGTGCCAGCAAAGGCCTGAGGAGGACCACAGATACGCAGTATTTT. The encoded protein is CASKGLRRTTDTQYF.

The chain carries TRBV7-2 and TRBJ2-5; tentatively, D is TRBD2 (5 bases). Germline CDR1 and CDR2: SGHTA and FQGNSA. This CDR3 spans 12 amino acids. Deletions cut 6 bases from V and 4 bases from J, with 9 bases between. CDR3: CASRLGSETQYF. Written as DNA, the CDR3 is TGTGCCAGCAGACTAGGTTCAGAGACCCAGTACTTC.

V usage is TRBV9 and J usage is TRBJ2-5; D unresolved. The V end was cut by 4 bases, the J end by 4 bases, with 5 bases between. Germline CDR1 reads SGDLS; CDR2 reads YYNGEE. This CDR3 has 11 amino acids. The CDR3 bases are TGTGCCAGCAGCTCGGGAGAGACCCAGTACTTC. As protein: CASSSGETQYF.

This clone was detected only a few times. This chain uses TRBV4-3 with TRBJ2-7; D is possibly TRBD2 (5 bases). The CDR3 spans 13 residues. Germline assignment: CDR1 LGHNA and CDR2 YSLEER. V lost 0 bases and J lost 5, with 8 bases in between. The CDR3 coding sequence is TGCGCCAGCAGCCAAGAGAGAGGGAACGAGCAGTACTTC. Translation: CASSQERGNEQYF.